The subject of this entry is one T cell receptor beta chain. The antigen is undetermined. One junction end disagrees with the germline gene, perhaps due to a read error. This record comes from a study of blood T cells in healthy people across ages. Study-level results: Higher diversity and more naive CD4+ cells were features of long-lived donors, compared to aged donors. Measured against age, TCR beta diversity per million T cells decreased in a roughly linear manner.

The CDR3 consists of 14 residues. Germline CDR1 reads SGHTA; CDR2 reads FQGNSA. Alongside a J-beta primer mix, a sample-barcoded 5' primer served in a second PCR lasting 7 to 11 cycles. A 12-random-nucleotide template-switch adaptor tagged each cDNA molecule. All samples yielded 2.5 million or more CDR3-containing paired-end reads. TCRdb analysed the 5' RACE reads with MiXCR anew, one entry per CDR3 protein. The data hold 700,000 or so distinct CDR3 sequences, with roughly two fifths observed a single time. The V call is TRBV7-2, the J call TRBJ1-5; 8 nucleotides match TRBD1. Input material: blood. The sequence came from a man older than 75 in good health. The CDR3 protein is CAGSLQGGNQPQHF. The CDR3 nucleotides read TGTGCCGGCAGCTTACAGGGGGGCAATCAGCCCCAGCATTTT.